The 11 T cell receptor beta chains below were found in one sample sequenced in a study of T cell responses to AZD1222 COVID-19 vaccine. Only in-frame clones appear in the TCRdb table, and some are missing; sequencing was by immunoSEQ multiplex PCR. Among about 90,000 clones listed, roughly 90% were seen once. The sequencing used peripheral blood, collected on day 0 of AZD1222 vaccination. The receptor set was obtained from an adult in good health.

This sequence joins TRBV5-6 and TRBJ1-5; TRBD1 matches 8 bases. This CDR3 region has 17 residues. Germline values: CDR1 SGHDT, CDR2 YYEEEE. The V segment lost 4 bases and the J segment 3 bases; nucleotides outside the gene matches: 12. In DNA, the CDR3 is TGTGCCAGCAGCCACTGGAGGACAGGGCTGATCAATCAGCCCCAGCATTTT. Translating it yields CASSHWRTGLINQPQHF.

The V call is TRBV27, the J call TRBJ1-6; possible D gene TRBD1, 5 bases. Germline V CDR1 and CDR2: MNHEY, SMNVEV (reference sequence). This CDR3 is 16 amino acids long. The V and J ends lost 9 bases and 7 bases respectively, with 22 bases between them. The chain's CDR3 is CASSIEGIPINSPLHF. The CDR3 region has the DNA TGTGCCAGTTCAATTGAGGGGATTCCTATAAATTCACCCCTCCACTTT.

J is TRBJ2-1 and V is TRBV4-3, with TRBD2 identical over 7 bases. This CDR3 is 13 amino acids long. V was clipped by 4 bases and J by 6 bases; unmatched bases: 3. In germline, CDR1 is LGHNA, CDR2 YSLEER. The CDR3 bases are TGCGCCAGCAGCCGGGGACTACCCAATGAGCAGTTCTTC. This gives the protein CASSRGLPNEQFF.

CDR3 amino acids: CASSLEPSSYGYTF. The CDR3 DNA is TGCGCCAGCAGCTTGGAACCCTCTTCCTATGGCTACACCTTC. The V and J genes are TRBV5-1 and TRBJ1-2, with D unclear. The CDR3 contains 14 residues. The V gene lost 0 bases and the J gene lost 4 bases, with 10 bases spanning the gap. Germline V CDR1 and CDR2: SGHRS, YFSETQ. Based on the CDR3 plus reference TRBV5-1 and TRBJ1-2, the full variable domain is KAGVTQTPRYLIKTRGQQVTLSCSPISGHRSVSWYQQTPGQGLQFLFEYFSETQRNKGNFPGRFSGRQFSNSRSEMNVSTLELGDSALYLCASSLEPSSYGYTFGSGTRLTVV.

The J gene is TRBJ1-4, the V gene TRBV7-9, with D maybe TRBD1 (5 bases). The V end lost 1 base, the J end lost 6 bases, and 9 bases lay between the germline ends. Looked up from germline, CDR1 is SEHNR and CDR2 is FQNEAQ (reference sequence). This CDR3 region has 14 residues. CDR3 in amino acids: CASSLGAGDEKLFF. The CDR3 DNA reads as TGTGCCAGCAGCTTAGGGGCGGGGGATGAAAAACTGTTTTTT.

Note on this clone: The junction departs from the called germline gene at one end, perhaps through a read error. The V gene is TRBV11-2, the J gene TRBJ2-3; 12 bases match TRBD2. Germline CDR1 is SGHAT and CDR2 is FQNNGV. This CDR3 contains 17 residues. The CDR3 is CASSLLAGGSGTHTQYF. The CDR3 DNA is TGTGCCAGCAGCTTACTAGCGGGAGGGAGCGGCACACATACGCAGTATTTT.

In this sample, this clone turned up a few times. The chain combines TRBV9 with TRBJ2-1; D might be TRBD2 (5 bases). CDR3 length: 13 residues. V was trimmed by 2 bases and J by 6 bases, leaving 9 bases between them. CDR1 SGDLS and CDR2 YYNGEE come from the germline V gene. The CDR3 loop is CASSVELGNEQFF. The CDR3 DNA reads as TGTGCCAGCAGCGTCGAACTAGGCAATGAGCAGTTCTTC.

This CDR3 reads CASRLDGDEQFF. The CDR3 region has the DNA TGTGCCAGCAGGCTTGACGGAGATGAGCAGTTCTTC. This chain uses TRBV28 with TRBJ2-1; no clear D gene. The CDR3 spans 12 residues. Germline V lookup: CDR1 MDHEN, CDR2 SYDVKM. V was trimmed by 6 bases and J by 8 bases, leaving 11 bases between them.

This chain links TRBV3-1 (or the pseudogene TRBV3-2) with TRBJ1-1, with D unclear. The CDR3 contains 12 residues. The germline CDR1 and CDR2 sequences are LGHDT and YNNKEL (reference sequence). The V end lost 1 base, the J end lost 10 bases, and 10 bases lay between the germline ends. The CDR3 DNA is TGTGCCAGCAGCCAAGGTGCCACGCCAGCTTTCTTT. This codes for CASSQGATPAFF.

The rearrangement uses TRBV7-9 and TRBJ2-5; 12 nucleotides match TRBD2. CDR3 length: 17 amino acids. Trimming cost V 5 bases and J 4 bases; bases outside gene matches: 11. Germline V CDR1 and CDR2: SEHNR, FQNEAQ (reference sequence). CDR3: CASSQPPSGRARETQYF. As DNA, the CDR3 is TGTGCCAGCAGCCAACCCCCTAGCGGGAGGGCCCGAGAGACCCAGTACTTC.

A single count supports this clone. This chain connects TRBV2 to TRBJ2-3; 11 bases match TRBD1. The CDR3 contains 13 residues. The J segment lost 4 bases and the V segment lost 7 bases, leaving 1 base of the junction unmatched. The germline V gene encodes CDR1 SNHLY and CDR2 FYNNEI. The CDR3 bases are TGTGCCAGCAAGGGACAGGGGGCAGATACGCAGTATTTT. This sequence encodes CASKGQGADTQYF. Combining the CDR3 with reference TRBV2 and TRBJ2-3 gives the whole variable domain EPEVTQTPSHQVTQMGQEVILRCVPISNHLYFYWYRQILGQKVEFLVSFYNNEISEKSEIFDDQFSVERPDGSNFTLKIRSTKLEDSAMYFCASKGQGADTQYFGPGTRLTVL.